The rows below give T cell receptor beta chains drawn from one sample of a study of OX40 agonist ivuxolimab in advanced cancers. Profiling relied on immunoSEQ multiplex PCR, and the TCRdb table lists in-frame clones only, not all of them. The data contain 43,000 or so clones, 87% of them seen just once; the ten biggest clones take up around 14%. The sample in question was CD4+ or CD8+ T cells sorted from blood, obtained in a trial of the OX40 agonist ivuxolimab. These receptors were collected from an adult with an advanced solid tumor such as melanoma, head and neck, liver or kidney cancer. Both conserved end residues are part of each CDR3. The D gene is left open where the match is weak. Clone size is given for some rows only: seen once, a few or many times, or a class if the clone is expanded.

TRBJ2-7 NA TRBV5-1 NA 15 CASRVGPSSSYEQYF TGCGCCAGCCGCGTGGGCCCGAGCAGTAGCTACGAGCAGTACTTC
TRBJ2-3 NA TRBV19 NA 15 CASSASGASTDTQYF TGTGCCAGTAGTGCCTCGGGGGCTAGCACAGATACGCAGTATTTT
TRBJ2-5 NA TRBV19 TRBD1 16 CASRTTGGQGKETQYF TGTGCCAGTAGGACTACTGGGGGACAGGGAAAAGAGACCCAGTACTTC
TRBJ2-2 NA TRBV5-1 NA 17 CASSKQTGVGYTGELFF TGCGCCAGCAGCAAACAAACGGGAGTCGGGTACACCGGGGAGCTGTTTTTT
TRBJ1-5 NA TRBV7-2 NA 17 CASSFTRVEYSNQPQHF TGTGCCAGCAGCTTTACCAGGGTTGAATATAGCAATCAGCCCCAGCATTTT
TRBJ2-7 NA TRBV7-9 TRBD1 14 CASSPDRGADEQYF TGTGCCAGCAGCCCGGACAGGGGGGCGGATGAGCAGTACTTC
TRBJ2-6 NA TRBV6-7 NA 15 CASSYRCSGANVLTF TGTGCCAGCAGTTACCGATGCTCTGGGGCCAACGTCCTGACTTTC
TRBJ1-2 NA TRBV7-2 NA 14 CASSQGRAFYGYTF TGTGCCAGCAGTCAGGGACGGGCTTTCTATGGCTACACCTTC
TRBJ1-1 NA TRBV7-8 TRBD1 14 CASSLQGVRTEAFF TGTGCCAGCAGCCTCCAGGGGGTTCGCACTGAAGCTTTCTTT
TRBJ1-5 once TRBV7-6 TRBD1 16 CASSLEPGQAQQPQHF TGTGCCAGCAGCTTAGAACCGGGACAGGCCCAACAGCCCCAGCATTTT
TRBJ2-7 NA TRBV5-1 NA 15 CASSPGGGYSYEQYF TGCGCCAGCAGCCCCGGTGGGGGGTACTCCTACGAGCAGTACTTC
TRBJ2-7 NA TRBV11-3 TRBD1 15 CASSRTGTGAYEQYF TGTGCCAGCAGCCGAACCGGGACAGGGGCCTACGAGCAGTACTTC
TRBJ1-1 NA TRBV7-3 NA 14 CASSFQGPNTEAFF TGTGCCAGCAGCTTCCAGGGGCCGAACACTGAAGCTTTCTTT
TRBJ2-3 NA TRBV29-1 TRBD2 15 CSVGLAISPTDTQYF TGCAGCGTTGGACTAGCGATTTCACCCACAGATACGCAGTATTTT
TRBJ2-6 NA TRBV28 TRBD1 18 CASKPGTAVRSGANVLTF TGTGCCAGCAAACCCGGGACAGCCGTCCGCTCTGGGGCCAACGTCCTGACTTTC
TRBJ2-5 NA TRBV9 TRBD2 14 CASSVEGRGLEQYF TGTGCCAGCAGCGTAGAGGGGAGGGGTTTGGAGCAGTACTTC
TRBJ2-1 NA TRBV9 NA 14 CASSVQGSAGEQFF TGTGCCAGCAGCGTACAGGGGAGTGCGGGTGAGCAGTTCTTC
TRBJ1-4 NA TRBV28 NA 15 CASSLQGPINEKLFF TGTGCCAGCAGTTTACAGGGACCGATTAATGAAAAACTGTTTTTT
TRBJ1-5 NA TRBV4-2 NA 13 CASSYYSNQPQHF TGTGCCAGCAGCTATTACAGCAATCAGCCCCAGCATTTT
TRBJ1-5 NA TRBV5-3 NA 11 CTWGRGQPQHF TGTACCTGGGGCCGCGGACAGCCCCAGCATTTT
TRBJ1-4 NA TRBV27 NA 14 CASRLQGSNEKLFF TGTGCCAGCAGGCTACAGGGAAGTAATGAAAAACTGTTTTTT
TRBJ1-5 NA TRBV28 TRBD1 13 CASRQGGNQPQHF TGTGCCAGCAGACAGGGGGGCAATCAGCCCCAGCATTTT
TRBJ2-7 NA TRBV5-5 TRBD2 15 CASRPSGWSSYEQYF TGTGCCAGCAGACCTAGCGGGTGGAGCTCCTACGAGCAGTACTTC
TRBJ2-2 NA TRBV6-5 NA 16 CASSYSYTMQDGELFF TGTGCCAGCAGTTACTCGTACACCATGCAGGACGGGGAGCTGTTTTTT
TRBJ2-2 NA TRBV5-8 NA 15 CASSLVAGARRELFF TGTGCCAGCAGCTTGGTGGCAGGAGCTCGCCGGGAGCTGTTTTTT
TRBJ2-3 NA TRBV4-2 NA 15 CASSREDGSTDTQYF TGTGCCAGCAGCCGCGAAGACGGGAGCACAGATACGCAGTATTTT
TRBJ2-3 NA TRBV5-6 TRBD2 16 CASSYPGRALTDTQYF TGTGCCAGCAGCTATCCTGGGAGGGCACTCACAGATACGCAGTATTTT
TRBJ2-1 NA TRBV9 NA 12 CASSVDHNEQFF TGTGCCAGCAGCGTAGATCACAATGAGCAGTTCTTC
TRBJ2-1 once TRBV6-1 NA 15 CASSPYTNLYNEQFF TGTGCCAGCAGTCCATACACAAACCTATACAATGAGCAGTTCTTC